This T cell receptor (beta chain) was recovered during a study of technical replicates of blood from a few donors. Using immunoSEQ multiplex PCR, the repertoire was profiled, and TCRdb retains in-frame clones only, with some absent. Among about 72,000 clones, 95% were seen once, and the ten largest hold around 0.24%. Germline assignment: CDR1 MDHEN and CDR2 SYDVKM. This CDR3 contains 15 residues. V gave up 4 bases and J gave up 6 bases, with 19 bases separating them. Sequenced sample: T cells isolated from PBMCs. The rearrangement joins TRBV28 to TRBJ2-7; D gene ambiguous. The source is a human donor in good health. The CDR3 DNA reads as TGTGCCAGCAGTTCCCTCGGTGGGCAGGTCACCGAGCAGTACTTC. Amino acid sequence: CASSSLGGQVTEQYF.